This T cell receptor beta chain comes out of a study of OX40 agonist ivuxolimab in advanced cancers. About the study: Patients were dosed intravenously with ivuxolimab at 0.01 to 10 mg/kg every 2 weeks. Whole-study results and caveats: CD4+ and CD8+ blood T cells expanded clonally by week 6 at 0.1 to 3.0 mg/kg.

It was autoimmune disease history or systemic immunosuppression that excluded patients. To note about this clone: Its antigen is currently unknown.

Per the germline V gene, CDR1 is SGHRS and CDR2 is YFSETQ. V dropped 0 bases and J dropped 2 bases, with 12 bases sitting between them. The CDR3 is 16 amino acids. Generated by immunoSEQ multiplex PCR, the TCRdb table keeps only in-frame clones and is missing some. The sample records roughly 45,000 clones, roughly 80% being singletons. This sample comprised CD4+ or CD8+ T cells sorted from blood, obtained in a trial of the OX40 agonist ivuxolimab. The V gene is TRBV5-1, the J gene TRBJ2-1, with D perhaps TRBD1 or TRBD2 (6 bases each). The sequence came from an adult with an advanced solid tumor such as melanoma, head and neck, liver or kidney cancer. The CDR3 is CASSLGLGGPYNEQFF. The CDR3 DNA follows: TGCGCCAGCAGCTTGGGGTTGGGGGGCCCCTACAATGAGCAGTTCTTC.